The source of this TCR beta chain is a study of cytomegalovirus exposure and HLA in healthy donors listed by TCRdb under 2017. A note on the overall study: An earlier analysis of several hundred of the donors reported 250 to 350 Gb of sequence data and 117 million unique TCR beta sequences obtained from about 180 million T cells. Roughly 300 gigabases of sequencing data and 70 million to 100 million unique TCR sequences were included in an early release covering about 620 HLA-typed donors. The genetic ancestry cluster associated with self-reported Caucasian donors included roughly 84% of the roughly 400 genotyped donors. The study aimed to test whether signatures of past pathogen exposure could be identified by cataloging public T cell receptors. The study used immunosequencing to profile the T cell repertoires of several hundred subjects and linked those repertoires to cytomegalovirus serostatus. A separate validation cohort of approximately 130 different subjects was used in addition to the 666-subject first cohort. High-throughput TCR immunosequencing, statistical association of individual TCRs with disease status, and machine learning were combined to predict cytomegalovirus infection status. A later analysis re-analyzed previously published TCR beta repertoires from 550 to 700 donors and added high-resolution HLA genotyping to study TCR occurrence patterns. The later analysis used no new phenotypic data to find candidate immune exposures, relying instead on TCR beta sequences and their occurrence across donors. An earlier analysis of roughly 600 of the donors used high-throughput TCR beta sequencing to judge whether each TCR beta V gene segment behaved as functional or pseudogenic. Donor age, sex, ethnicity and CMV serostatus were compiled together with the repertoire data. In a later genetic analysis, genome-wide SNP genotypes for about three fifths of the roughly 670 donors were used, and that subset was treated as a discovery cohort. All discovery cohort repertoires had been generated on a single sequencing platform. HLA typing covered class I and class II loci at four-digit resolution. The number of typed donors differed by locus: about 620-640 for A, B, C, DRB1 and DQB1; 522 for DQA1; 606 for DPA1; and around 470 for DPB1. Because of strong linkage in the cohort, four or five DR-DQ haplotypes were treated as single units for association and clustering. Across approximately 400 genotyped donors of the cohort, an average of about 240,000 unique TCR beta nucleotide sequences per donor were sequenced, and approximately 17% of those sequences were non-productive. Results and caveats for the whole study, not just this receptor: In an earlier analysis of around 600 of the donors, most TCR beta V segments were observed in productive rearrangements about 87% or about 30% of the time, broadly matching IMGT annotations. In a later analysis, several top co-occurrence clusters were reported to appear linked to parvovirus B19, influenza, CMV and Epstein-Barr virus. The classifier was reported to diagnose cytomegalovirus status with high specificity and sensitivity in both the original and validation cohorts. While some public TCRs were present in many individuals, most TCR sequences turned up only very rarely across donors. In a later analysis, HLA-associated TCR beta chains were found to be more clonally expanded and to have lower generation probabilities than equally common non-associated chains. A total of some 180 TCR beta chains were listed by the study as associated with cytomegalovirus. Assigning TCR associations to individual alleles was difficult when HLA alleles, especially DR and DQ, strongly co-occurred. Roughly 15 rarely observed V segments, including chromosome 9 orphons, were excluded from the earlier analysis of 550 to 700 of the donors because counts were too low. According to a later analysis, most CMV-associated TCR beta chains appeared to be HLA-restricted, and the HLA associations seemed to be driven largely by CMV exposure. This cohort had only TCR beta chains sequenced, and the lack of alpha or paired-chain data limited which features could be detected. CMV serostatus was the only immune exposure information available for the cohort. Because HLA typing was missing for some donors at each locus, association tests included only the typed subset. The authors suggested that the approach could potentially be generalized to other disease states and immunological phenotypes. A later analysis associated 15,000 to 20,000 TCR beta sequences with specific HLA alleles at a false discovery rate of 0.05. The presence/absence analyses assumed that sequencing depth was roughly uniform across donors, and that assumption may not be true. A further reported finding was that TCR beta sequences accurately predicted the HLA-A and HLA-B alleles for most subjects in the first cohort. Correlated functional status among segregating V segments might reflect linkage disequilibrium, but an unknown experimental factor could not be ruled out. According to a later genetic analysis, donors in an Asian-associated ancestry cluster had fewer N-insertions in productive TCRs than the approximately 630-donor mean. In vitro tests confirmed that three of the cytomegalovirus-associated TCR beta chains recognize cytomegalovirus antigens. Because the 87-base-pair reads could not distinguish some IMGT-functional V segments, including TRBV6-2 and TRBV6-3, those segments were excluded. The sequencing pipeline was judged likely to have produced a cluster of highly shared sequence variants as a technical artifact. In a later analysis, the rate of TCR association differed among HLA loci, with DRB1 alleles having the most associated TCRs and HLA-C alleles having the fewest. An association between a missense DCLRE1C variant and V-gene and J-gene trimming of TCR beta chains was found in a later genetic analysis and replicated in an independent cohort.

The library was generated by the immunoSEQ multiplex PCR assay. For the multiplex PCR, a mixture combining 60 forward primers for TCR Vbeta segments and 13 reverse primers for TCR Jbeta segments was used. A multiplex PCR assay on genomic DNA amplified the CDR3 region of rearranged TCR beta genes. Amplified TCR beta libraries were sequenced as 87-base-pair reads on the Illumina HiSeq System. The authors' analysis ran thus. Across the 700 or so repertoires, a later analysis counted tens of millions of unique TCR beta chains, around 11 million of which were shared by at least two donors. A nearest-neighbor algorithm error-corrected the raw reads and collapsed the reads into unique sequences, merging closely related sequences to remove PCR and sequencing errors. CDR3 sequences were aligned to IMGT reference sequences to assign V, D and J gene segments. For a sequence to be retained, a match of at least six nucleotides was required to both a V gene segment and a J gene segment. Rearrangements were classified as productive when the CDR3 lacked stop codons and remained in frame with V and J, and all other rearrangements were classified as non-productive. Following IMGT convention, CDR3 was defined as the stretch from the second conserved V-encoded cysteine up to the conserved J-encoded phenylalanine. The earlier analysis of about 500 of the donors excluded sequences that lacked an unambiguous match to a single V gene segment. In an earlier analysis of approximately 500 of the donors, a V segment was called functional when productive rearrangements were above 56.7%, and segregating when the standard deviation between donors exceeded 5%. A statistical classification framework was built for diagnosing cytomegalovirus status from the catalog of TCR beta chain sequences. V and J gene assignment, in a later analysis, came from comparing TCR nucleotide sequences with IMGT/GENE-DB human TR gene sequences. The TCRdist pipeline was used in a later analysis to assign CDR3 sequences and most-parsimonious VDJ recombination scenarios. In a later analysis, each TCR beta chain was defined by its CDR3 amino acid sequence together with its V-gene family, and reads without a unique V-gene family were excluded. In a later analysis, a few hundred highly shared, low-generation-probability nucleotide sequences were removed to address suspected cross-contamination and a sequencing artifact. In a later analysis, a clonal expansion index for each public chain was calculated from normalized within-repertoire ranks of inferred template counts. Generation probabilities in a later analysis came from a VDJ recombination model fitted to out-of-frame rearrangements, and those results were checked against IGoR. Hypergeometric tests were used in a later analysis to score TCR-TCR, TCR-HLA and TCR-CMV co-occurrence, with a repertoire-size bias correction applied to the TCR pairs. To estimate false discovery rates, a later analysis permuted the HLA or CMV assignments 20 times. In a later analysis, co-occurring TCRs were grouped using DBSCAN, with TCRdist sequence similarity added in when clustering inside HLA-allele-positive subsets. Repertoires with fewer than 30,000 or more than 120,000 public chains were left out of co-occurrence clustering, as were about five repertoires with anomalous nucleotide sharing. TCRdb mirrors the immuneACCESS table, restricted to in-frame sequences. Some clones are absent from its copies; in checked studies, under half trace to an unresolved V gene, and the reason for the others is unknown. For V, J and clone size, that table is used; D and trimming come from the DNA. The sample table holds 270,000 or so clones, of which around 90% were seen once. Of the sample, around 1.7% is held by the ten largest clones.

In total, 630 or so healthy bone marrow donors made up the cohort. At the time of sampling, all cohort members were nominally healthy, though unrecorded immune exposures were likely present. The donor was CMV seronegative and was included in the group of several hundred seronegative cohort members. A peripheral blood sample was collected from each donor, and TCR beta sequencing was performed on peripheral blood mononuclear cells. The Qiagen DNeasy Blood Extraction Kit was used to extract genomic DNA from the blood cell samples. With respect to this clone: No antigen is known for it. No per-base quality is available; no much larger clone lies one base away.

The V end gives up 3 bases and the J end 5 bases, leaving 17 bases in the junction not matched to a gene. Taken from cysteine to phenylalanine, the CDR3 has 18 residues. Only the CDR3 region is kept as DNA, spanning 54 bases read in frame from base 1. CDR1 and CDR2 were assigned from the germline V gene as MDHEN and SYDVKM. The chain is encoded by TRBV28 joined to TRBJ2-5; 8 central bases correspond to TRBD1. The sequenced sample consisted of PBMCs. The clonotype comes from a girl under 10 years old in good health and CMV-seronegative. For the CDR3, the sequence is CASSFRHPPAGGLETQYF. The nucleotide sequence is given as TGTGCCAGCAGTTTCCGTCACCCCCCGGCAGGGGGCTTGGAGACCCAGTACTTC.